These T cell receptor beta chains were read from a single sample in a study of blood T cell repertoires in COVID-19. TCRdb's table, derived via immunoSEQ multiplex PCR, lists solely in-frame clones and lacks some. Of fewer than 300,000 clones listed, about 89% are singletons. Source material: peripheral blood. The receptors stem from a man aged 30 to 45 with acute or convalescent COVID-19. Each CDR3 is given with its conserved first and last residue. The order of the fields is J gene, clone size, V gene, D gene, CDR3 protein, CDR3 DNA. A D gene is named only where the DNA matches it firmly. Size is omitted from some rows. Given values are once, few, many or a class for expanded clones.

>TRBJ2-1|NA|TRBV11-1|NA
CASSLIPGQAYNEQFF
TGTGCCAGCAGCTTAATTCCGGGACAAGCCTACAATGAGCAGTTCTTC
>TRBJ1-1|NA|TRBV19|TRBD1
CASNFRTGANTEAFF
TGTGCCAGTAACTTCCGAACAGGGGCGAACACTGAAGCTTTCTTT
>TRBJ1-2|few|TRBV30|NA
CAWSLVAGDGYTF
TGTGCCTGGAGTTTGGTCGCAGGGGATGGCTACACCTTC
>TRBJ2-7|few|TRBV3-1/TRBV3-2|NA
CASSQDWAGVGEQYF
TGTGCCAGCAGCCAAGATTGGGCAGGGGTGGGCGAGCAGTACTTC
>TRBJ2-1|NA|TRBV7-8|NA
CASIPRGRGGLGEQFF
TGTGCCAGCATTCCCCGAGGCCGGGGAGGACTTGGTGAGCAGTTCTTC
>TRBJ2-7|NA|TRBV24-1|TRBD2
CATSDSRTSGSPSSYEQYF
TGTGCCACCAGTGACTCTAGGACTAGCGGGAGCCCTAGCTCCTACGAGCAGTACTTC
>TRBJ2-7|NA|TRBV28|TRBD2
CASSGTPLDEQYF
TGTGCCAGTAGCGGGACCCCTTTGGACGAGCAGTACTTC
>TRBJ2-7|NA|TRBV9|TRBD2
CASSTFTSGRIYEQYF
TGTGCCAGCAGCACCTTCACTAGCGGGAGGATCTACGAGCAGTACTTC
>TRBJ2-5|NA|TRBV10-3|NA
CAISERQEIQETQYF
TGTGCCATCAGTGAGAGACAGGAGATTCAAGAGACCCAGTACTTC
>TRBJ1-5|NA|TRBV10-2|TRBD1
CASSEDRAGNQPQHF
TGCGCCAGCAGTGAGGACAGGGCAGGCAATCAGCCCCAGCATTTT
>TRBJ2-1|NA|TRBV7-3|TRBD1
CASSSQGVGRSYNEQFF
TGTGCCAGCAGCTCCCAGGGGGTCGGTAGATCCTACAATGAGCAGTTCTTC
>TRBJ2-2|few|TRBV6-5|NA
CATLVFGTGELFF
TGTGCCACGTTGGTATTCGGCACCGGGGAGCTGTTTTTT
>TRBJ2-7|once|TRBV10-1|TRBD1
CASGGYRTGFYGQYF
TGCGCCAGTGGAGGGTATCGGACAGGGTTTTACGGGCAGTACTTC
>TRBJ1-2|NA|TRBV18|TRBD1
CASSPAGQGASGYTF
TGTGCCAGCTCACCAGCGGGACAGGGGGCGAGTGGCTACACCTTC
>TRBJ1-3|NA|TRBV30|NA
CAWSVRGYGNTIYF
TGTGCCTGGAGTGTACGAGGTTACGGAAACACCATATATTTT
>TRBJ2-5|NA|TRBV6-5|TRBD2
CASSNSGGAWETQYF
TGTGCCAGCAGCAATAGCGGGGGGGCATGGGAGACCCAGTACTTC
>TRBJ2-1|NA|TRBV9|TRBD1
CASSAGQAYNEQFF
TGTGCCAGCAGCGCCGGACAGGCCTACAATGAGCAGTTCTTC
>TRBJ2-5|NA|TRBV28|NA
CASSSRGSPTQETQYF
TGTGCCAGCAGTTCCCGGGGGTCACCCACTCAAGAGACCCAGTACTTC
>TRBJ2-5|NA|TRBV27|TRBD2
CASSPTSRGETQYF
TGTGCCAGCAGCCCGACTAGCCGAGGGGAGACCCAGTACTTC
>TRBJ1-1|NA|TRBV3-1/TRBV3-2|NA
CASSGASLNTEAFF
TGTGCCAGCAGCGGGGCAAGCCTGAACACTGAAGCTTTCTTT
>TRBJ1-1|NA|TRBV6-4|NA
CASSDKGRGINTEAFF
TGTGCCAGCAGTGACAAGGGCAGGGGCATCAACACTGAAGCTTTCTTT
>TRBJ1-6|NA|TRBV28|NA
CASSFRGMGSPLHF
TGTGCCAGCAGTTTCAGGGGAATGGGTTCACCCCTCCACTTT
>TRBJ2-5|NA|TRBV6-2/TRBV6-3|TRBD1
CASSLDRGQETQYF
TGTGCCAGCAGCTTAGACAGGGGGCAAGAGACCCAGTACTTC
>TRBJ1-1|NA|TRBV27|NA
CASSKTGNTEAFF
TGTGCCAGCAGTAAAACGGGGAACACTGAAGCTTTCTTT
>TRBJ2-6|NA|TRBV27|NA
CASSLFGSGANVLTF
TGTGCCAGCAGTTTATTCGGCTCTGGGGCCAACGTCCTGACTTTC
>TRBJ1-2|NA|TRBV28|NA
CASTALTTDNYGYTF
TGTGCCAGCACGGCACTAACGACAGATAACTATGGCTACACCTTC
>TRBJ2-2|once|TRBV4-2|NA
CAAGQAGNTGELFF
TGTGCCGCCGGACAAGCGGGGAACACCGGGGAGCTGTTTTTT
>TRBJ1-5|NA|TRBV28|NA
CASSRSSQPQHF
TGTGCCAGCAGTCGTTCTAGTCAGCCCCAGCATTTT
>TRBJ1-1|NA|TRBV12-3/TRBV12-4|NA
CAVVQSNTEAFF
TGTGCCGTGGTACAGTCGAACACTGAAGCTTTCTTT
>TRBJ1-1|NA|TRBV30|TRBD1
CAWKRAGGRTEAFF
TGTGCCTGGAAGAGGGCAGGGGGTCGGACTGAAGCTTTCTTT
>TRBJ2-3|NA|TRBV6-5|NA
CASSESVPRTDTQYF
TGTGCCAGCAGCGAGTCGGTCCCTCGCACAGATACGCAGTATTTT
>TRBJ2-4|once|TRBV7-6|NA
CASSLFQGNKNIQYF
TGTGCCAGCAGCTTATTTCAGGGGAACAAAAACATTCAGTACTTC
>TRBJ2-1|NA|TRBV30|NA
CAWSVAGREQFF
TGTGCCTGGAGTGTGGCGGGTCGTGAGCAGTTCTTC
>TRBJ2-1|NA|TRBV28|NA
CASSLFLTVVQNEQFF
TGTGCCAGCAGTTTATTCCTGACAGTTGTACAGAATGAGCAGTTCTTC
>TRBJ2-7|NA|TRBV2|NA
CASRRVPSSYEQYF
TGTGCCAGCAGGAGGGTCCCTAGCTCCTACGAGCAGTACTTC
>TRBJ1-5|NA|TRBV5-1|NA
CASSLGQSSNQPQHF
TGCGCCAGCAGCTTGGGCCAGTCGAGCAATCAGCCCCAGCATTTT
>TRBJ1-1|few|TRBV19|NA
CASSDTGTTNTEAFF
TGTGCCAGTAGCGACACCGGGACAACGAACACTGAAGCTTTCTTT
>TRBJ2-3|once|TRBV28|TRBD2
CAIPPGKRGPLLHTQYF
TGTGCCATTCCCCCTGGGAAGCGGGGGCCCCTATTACATACGCAGTATTTT
>TRBJ1-2|NA|TRBV12-3/TRBV12-4|TRBD1
CASSRDRNYGYTF
TGTGCCAGCAGCCGGGACAGGAACTATGGCTACACCTTC
>TRBJ1-1|NA|TRBV7-9|TRBD1
CASSTRDRVEAFF
TGTGCCAGCAGCACCCGGGACAGGGTTGAAGCTTTCTTT
>TRBJ2-1|NA|TRBV28|TRBD2
CASSLLSFRGRSILNEQFF
TGTGCCAGCAGTTTATTGAGTTTCCGCGGGAGAAGCATATTGAATGAGCAGTTCTTC
>TRBJ2-5|NA|TRBV19|NA
CASSIGAGRLGETQYF
TGTGCCAGTAGTATAGGTGCGGGCAGGCTTGGGGAGACCCAGTACTTC
>TRBJ2-1|NA|TRBV27|NA
CASSINRANEQFF
TGTGCCAGCAGTATTAACAGGGCGAATGAGCAGTTCTTC
>TRBJ1-6|NA|TRBV28|NA
CASRKKQGYNSPLHF
TGTGCCAGCAGGAAGAAACAGGGATATAATTCACCCCTCCACTTT
>TRBJ2-3|NA|TRBV11-2|TRBD2
CASSFLLGLAFSTDTQYF
TGTGCCAGCAGCTTCCTTTTAGGACTAGCTTTTAGCACAGATACGCAGTATTTT
>TRBJ1-1|NA|TRBV25-1|NA
CASSDYGQPNTEAFF
TGTGCCAGCAGTGATTACGGACAGCCGAACACTGAAGCTTTCTTT
>TRBJ1-4|NA|TRBV2|NA
CASNPGEGATNEKLFF
TGTGCCAGCAACCCCGGAGAGGGAGCAACTAATGAAAAACTGTTTTTT
>TRBJ2-7|NA|TRBV28|NA
CASSLSLYEQYF
TGTGCCAGCAGCCTAAGCCTCTACGAGCAGTACTTC
>TRBJ2-3|NA|TRBV5-1|TRBD2
CASSLVRTSASNTDTQYF
TGCGCCAGCAGCTTGGTACGGACTAGCGCAAGCAACACAGATACGCAGTATTTT
>TRBJ1-2|NA|TRBV28|NA
CASLRGGDNYGYTF
TGTGCCAGCTTACGAGGGGGTGACAACTATGGCTACACCTTC
>TRBJ1-5|NA|TRBV27|TRBD1
CASSLTGEVQPQHF
TGTGCCAGCAGTTTAACAGGGGAGGTTCAGCCCCAGCATTTT
>TRBJ2-4|NA|TRBV28|TRBD1
CASSPTGVAAKNIQYF
TGTGCCAGCAGCCCGACAGGGGTTGCAGCCAAAAACATTCAGTACTTC
>TRBJ1-2|NA|TRBV2|NA
CASRGGGNGYTF
TGTGCCAGCAGGGGTGGGGGCAATGGCTACACCTTC
>TRBJ2-3|NA|TRBV5-1|TRBD2
CASSYPSGATDTQYF
TGCGCCAGCAGCTACCCTAGCGGGGCCACAGATACGCAGTATTTT